This T cell receptor beta chain appears in the sequencing data of a study of T cell responses to AZD1222 COVID-19 vaccine. Clones were sequenced by immunoSEQ multiplex PCR, and TCRdb holds only the in-frame ones, with some missing. The table has about 150,000 clones, about 93% seen once. CDR1 is SGHNT, CDR2 YENEEA, per germline. The CDR3 runs to 17 residues. After removal of 5 bases from V and 0 bases from J, the junction contained 9 bases not matched to a gene. Study outcomes and limitations: Distributed over spike, vaccine-associated CD4 TCRs predominated at 160-218 and 743-854. Clonal diversity may have been underestimated, and the donors were mostly white British, with more females than males.

Points on this clone: Antigen unknown.

Sample: peripheral blood, taken on day 0 of AZD1222 vaccination. The chain carries TRBV11-3 and TRBJ2-2; 7 bases are a match to TRBD1. This TCR came from an adult in good health. This CDR3 is CASSPGWGQTNTGELFF. CDR3 bases: TGTGCCAGCAGCCCTGGATGGGGACAGACGAACACCGGGGAGCTGTTTTTT. Full variable domain (missing parts from reference TRBV11-3 and TRBJ2-2): EAGVVQSPRYKIIEKKQPVAFWCNPISGHNTLYWYLQNLGQGPELLIRYENEEAVDDSQLPKDRFSAERLKGVDSTLKIQPAELGDSAVYLCASSPGWGQTNTGELFFGEGSRLTVL.